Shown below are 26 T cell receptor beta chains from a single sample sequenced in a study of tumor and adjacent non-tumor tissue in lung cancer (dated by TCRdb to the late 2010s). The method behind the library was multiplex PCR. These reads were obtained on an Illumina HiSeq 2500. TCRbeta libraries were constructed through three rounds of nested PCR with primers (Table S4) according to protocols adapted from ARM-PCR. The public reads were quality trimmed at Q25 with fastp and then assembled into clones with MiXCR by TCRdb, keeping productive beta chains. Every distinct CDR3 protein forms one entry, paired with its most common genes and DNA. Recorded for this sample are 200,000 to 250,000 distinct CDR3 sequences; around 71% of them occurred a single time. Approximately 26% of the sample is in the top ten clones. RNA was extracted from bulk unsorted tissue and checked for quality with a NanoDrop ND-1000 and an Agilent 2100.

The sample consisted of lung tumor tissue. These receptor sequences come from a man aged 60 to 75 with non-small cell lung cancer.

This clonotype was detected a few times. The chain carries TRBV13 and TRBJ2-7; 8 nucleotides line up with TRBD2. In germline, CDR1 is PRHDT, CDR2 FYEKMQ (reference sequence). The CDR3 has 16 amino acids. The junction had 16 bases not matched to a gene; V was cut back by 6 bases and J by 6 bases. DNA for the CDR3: TGTGCCAGCAGTACCCTGAGCGGGAGCCCTCTTAGCGAGCAGTACTTC. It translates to CASSTLSGSPLSEQYF.

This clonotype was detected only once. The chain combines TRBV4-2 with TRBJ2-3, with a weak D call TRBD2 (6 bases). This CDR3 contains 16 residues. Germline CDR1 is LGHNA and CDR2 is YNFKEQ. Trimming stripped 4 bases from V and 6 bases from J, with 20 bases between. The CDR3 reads CASSPRPRNGGDTQYF. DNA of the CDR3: TGTGCCAGCAGCCCTAGGCCCCGGAACGGAGGGGATACGCAGTATTTT.

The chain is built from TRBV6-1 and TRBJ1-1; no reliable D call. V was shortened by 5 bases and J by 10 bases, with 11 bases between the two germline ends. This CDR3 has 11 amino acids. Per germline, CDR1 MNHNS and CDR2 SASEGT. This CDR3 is CASSSVMGAFF. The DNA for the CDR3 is TGTGCCAGCAGTAGCGTGATGGGAGCTTTCTTT.

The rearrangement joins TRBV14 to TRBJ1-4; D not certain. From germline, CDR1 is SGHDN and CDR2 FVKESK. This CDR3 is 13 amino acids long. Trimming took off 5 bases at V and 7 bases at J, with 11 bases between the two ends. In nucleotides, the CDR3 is TGTGCCAGCAGCTCGCCAATGGGTGAAAAACTGTTTTTT. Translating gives CASSSPMGEKLFF. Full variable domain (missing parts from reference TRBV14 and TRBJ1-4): EAGVTQFPSHSVIEKGQTVTLRCDPISGHDNLYWYRRVMGKEIKFLLHFVKESKQDESGMPNNRFLAERTGGTYSTLKVQPAELEDSGVYFCASSSPMGEKLFFGSGTQLSVL.

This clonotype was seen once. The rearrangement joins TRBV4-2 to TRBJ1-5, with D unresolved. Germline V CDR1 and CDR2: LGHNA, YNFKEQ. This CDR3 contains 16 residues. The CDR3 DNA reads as TGTACCAACAGCCAAGATAGCGGGAATAGCAATCAGCCCCAGCATTTT. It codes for CTNSQDSGNSNQPQHF.

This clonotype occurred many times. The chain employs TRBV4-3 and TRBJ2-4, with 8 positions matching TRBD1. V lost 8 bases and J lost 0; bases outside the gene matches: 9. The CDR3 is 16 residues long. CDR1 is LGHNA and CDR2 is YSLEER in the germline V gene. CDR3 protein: CASRDRFLKAKNIQYF. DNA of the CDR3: TGCGCCAGCCGGGACAGGTTTCTTAAAGCCAAAAACATTCAGTACTTC.

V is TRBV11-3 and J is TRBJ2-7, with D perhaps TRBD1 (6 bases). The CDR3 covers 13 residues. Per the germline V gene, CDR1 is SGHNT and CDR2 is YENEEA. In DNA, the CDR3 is TGTGTCAGTAGCATCAGGGGCTCCTACGAGCAGTACTTC. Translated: CVSSIRGSYEQYF.

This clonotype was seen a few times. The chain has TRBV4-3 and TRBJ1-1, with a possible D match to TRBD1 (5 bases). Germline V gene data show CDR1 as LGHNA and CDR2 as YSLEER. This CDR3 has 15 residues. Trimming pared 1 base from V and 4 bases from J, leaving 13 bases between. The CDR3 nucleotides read TGCGCCAGCAGCCAAGGCTCAGGGTGGTCCACTGAAGCTTTCTTT. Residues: CASSQGSGWSTEAFF.

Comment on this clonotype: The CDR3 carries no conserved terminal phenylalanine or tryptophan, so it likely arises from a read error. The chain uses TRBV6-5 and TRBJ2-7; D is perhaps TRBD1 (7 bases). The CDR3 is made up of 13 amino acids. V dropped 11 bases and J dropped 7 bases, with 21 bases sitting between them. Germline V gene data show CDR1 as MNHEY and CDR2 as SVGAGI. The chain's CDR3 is CAASRRQGGEQYL. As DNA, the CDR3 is TGTGCCGCCTCCCGGAGACAGGGAGGAGAGCAGTACTTG.

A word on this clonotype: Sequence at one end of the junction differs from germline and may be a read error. The CDR3 region has the DNA TGCAGTGTCCCGGAGAACCCTGGAACAGATACGCACTATTTT. Translated: CSVPENPGTDTHYF. V gene TRBV20-1 combines with J gene TRBJ2-3; D gene ambiguous. The germline V gene has CDR1 DFQATT and CDR2 SNEGSKA (reference sequence). The CDR3 consists of 14 residues.

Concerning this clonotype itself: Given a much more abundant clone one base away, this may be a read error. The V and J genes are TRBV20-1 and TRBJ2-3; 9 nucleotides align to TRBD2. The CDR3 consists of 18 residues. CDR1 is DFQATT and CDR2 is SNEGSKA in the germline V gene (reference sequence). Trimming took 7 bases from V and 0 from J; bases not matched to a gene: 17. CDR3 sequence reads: CSVIPLSGSLRSTDTQYF. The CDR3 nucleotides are TGCAGTGTTATCCCCCTTAGCGGGAGCCTGCGTAGCACAGATACGCAGTATTTT.

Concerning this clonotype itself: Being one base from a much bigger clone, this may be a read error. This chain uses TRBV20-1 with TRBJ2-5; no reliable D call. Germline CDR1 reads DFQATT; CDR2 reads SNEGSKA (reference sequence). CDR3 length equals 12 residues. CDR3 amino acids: CGANRVEETQYF. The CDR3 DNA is TGCGGTGCTAACCGGGTAGAAGAGACCCAGTACTTC.

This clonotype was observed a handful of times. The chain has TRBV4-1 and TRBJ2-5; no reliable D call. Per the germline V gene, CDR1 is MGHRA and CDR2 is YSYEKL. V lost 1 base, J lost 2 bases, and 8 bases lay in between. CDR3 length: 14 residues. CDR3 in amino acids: CASSQVGQQETQYF. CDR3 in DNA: TGCGCCAGCAGCCAAGTAGGTCAGCAAGAGACCCAGTACTTC.

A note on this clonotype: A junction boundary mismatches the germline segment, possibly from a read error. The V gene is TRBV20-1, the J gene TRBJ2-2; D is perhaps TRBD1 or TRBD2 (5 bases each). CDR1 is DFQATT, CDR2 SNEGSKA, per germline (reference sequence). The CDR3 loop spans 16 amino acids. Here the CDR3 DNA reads TGTAGTGCTAGAGGGGTTTTACGGGGGAACACCGGGGAGCTGTTTTTT. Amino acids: CSARGVLRGNTGELFF.

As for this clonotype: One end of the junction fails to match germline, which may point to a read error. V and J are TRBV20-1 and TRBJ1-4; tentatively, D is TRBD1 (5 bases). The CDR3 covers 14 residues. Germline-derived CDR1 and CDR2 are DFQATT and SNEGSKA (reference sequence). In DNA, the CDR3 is TGCATTGCTAGAGGTCCAGGGAGGGATGAAAAACTGTTTTTT. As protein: CIARGPGRDEKLFF.

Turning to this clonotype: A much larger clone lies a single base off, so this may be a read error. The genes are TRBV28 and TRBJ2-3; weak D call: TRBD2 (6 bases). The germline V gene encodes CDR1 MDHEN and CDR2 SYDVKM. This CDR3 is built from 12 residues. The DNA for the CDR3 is TGTGTCAGCAGTCTTAGCGGATATACGCAGTATTTT. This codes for CVSSLSGYTQYF.

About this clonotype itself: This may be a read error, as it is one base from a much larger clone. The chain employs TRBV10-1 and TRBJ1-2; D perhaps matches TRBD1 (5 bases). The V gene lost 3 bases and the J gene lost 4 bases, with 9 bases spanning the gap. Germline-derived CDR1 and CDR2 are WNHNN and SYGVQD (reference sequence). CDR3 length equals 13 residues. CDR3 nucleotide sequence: TGCGCCAGCAGTGAAAGACAGATCTATGGCTACACCTTC. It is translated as CASSERQIYGYTF.

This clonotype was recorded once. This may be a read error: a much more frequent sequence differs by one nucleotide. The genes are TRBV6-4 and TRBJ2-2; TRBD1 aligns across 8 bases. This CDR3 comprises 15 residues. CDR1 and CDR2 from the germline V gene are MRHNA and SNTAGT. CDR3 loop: CTSSPNRGDTGELFF. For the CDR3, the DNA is TGTACCAGCAGCCCCAACAGGGGGGACACCGGGGAGCTGTTTTTT.

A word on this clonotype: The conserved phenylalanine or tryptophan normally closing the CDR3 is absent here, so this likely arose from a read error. The DNA of the CDR3 is TGCAGTGCCAGAGGACTAGCGGGAGACTACAATGAGCAGTTCCTC. Residues: CSARGLAGDYNEQFL. The gene calls are TRBV20-1 and TRBJ2-1, with 13 bases identical to TRBD2. CDR3 length: 15 amino acids. Germline CDR1 DFQATT, CDR2 SNEGSKA (reference sequence).

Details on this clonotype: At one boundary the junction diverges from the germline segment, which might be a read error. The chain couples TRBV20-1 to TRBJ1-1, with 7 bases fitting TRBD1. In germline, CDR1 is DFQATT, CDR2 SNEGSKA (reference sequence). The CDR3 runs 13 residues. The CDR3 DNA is TGCAGTGCAGACAGGGTGGCGAACACTGAAGCCCTCTTT. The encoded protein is CSADRVANTEALF.

The CDR3 DNA sequence: TGTGCCAGCACACGGATCCGGCGGCGCACTGAAGCTTTCTTT. This translates into CASTRIRRRTEAFF. The chain recombines TRBV6-1 with TRBJ1-1; D remains ambiguous. In germline, CDR1 is MNHNS, CDR2 SASEGT. This CDR3 contains 14 residues. V gave up 7 bases and J gave up 4 bases, with 16 bases separating them.

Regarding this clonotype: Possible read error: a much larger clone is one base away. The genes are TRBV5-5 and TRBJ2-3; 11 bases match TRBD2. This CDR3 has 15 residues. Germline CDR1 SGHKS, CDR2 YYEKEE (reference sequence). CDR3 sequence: CASGLAGGNVDTQYF. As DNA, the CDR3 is TGTGCCAGCGGCTTAGCGGGGGGGAACGTAGATACGCAGTATTTT.

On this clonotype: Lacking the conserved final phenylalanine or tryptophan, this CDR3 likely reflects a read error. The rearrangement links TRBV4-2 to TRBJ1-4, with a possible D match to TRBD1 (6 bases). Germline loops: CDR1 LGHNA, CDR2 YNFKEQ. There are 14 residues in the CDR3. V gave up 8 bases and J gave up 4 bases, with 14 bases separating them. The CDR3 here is CASGTGAVNEKLFY. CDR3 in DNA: TGTGCCAGCGGTACGGGGGCGGTTAATGAAAAACTGTTTTAT.

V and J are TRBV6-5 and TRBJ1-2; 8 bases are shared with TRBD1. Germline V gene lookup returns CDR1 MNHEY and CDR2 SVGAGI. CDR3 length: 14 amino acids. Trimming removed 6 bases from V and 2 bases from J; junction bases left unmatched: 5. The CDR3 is CASRPQGVNYGYTF. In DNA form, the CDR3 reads TGTGCCAGCAGGCCACAGGGGGTGAACTATGGCTACACCTTC.

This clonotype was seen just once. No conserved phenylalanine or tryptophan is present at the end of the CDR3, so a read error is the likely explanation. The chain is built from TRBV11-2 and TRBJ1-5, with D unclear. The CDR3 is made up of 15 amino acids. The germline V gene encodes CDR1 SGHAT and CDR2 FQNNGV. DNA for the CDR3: TGTGCCAACAGCTTAGAAGGGAACAGCAATCAGTCCCAGCATATT. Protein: CANSLEGNSNQSQHI.

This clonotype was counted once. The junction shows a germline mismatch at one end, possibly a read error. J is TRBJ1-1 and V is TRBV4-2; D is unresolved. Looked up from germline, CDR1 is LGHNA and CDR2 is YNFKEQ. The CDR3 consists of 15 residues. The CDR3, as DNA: TGTGCCAGCAGCCAAGATCGATTGGGAAACACAGAAGCTTTCTTT. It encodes CASSQDRLGNTEAFF.